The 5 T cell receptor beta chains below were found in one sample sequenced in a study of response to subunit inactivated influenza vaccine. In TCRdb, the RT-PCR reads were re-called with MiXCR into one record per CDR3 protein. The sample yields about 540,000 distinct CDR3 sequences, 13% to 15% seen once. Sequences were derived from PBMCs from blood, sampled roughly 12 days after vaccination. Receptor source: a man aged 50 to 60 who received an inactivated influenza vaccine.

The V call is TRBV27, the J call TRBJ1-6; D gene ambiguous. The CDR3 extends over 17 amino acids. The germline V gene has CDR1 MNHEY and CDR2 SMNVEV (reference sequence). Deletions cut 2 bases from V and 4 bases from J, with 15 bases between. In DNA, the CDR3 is TGTGCCAGCAGTTTAGTTCGGTCCCACCGTTATAATTCACCCCTCCACTTT. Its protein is CASSLVRSHRYNSPLHF.

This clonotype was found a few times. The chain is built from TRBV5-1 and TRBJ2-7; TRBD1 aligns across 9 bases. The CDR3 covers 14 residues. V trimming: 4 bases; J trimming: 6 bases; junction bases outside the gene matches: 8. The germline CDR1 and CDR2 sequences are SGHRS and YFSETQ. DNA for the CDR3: TGCGCCAGCAGCACCGGGACAGGGACGCGCGAGCAGTACTTC. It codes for CASSTGTGTREQYF.

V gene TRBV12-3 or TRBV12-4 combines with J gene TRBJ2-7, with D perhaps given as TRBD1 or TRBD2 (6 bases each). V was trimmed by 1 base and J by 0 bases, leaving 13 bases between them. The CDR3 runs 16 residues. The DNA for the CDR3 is TGTGCCAGCAGTTTAGGGTGGGGGGCGCACTCCTACGAGCAGTACTTC. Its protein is CASSLGWGAHSYEQYF.

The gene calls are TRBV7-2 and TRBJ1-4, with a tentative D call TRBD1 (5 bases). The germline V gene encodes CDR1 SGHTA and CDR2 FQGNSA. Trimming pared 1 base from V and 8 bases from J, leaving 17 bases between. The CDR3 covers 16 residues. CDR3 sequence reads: CASSLVIGGSSEKLFF. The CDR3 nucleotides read TGTGCCAGCAGCTTAGTTATTGGGGGGAGTTCCGAAAAACTGTTTTTT.

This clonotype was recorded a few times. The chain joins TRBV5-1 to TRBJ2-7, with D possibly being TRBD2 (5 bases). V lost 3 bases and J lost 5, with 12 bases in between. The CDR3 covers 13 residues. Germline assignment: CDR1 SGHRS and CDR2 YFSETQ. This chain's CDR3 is CASSWGDKNEQYF. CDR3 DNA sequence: TGCGCCAGCAGCTGGGGAGATAAAAACGAGCAGTACTTC.